The present entry profiles one T cell receptor beta chain with its context. Its antigen is still unknown. Base qualities were left out, and no much larger clone turns up one base away. The entry originates in a study of cytomegalovirus exposure and HLA in healthy donors listed by TCRdb under 2017. As for the study more broadly: In an earlier analysis of 587 of the donors, 250 to 350 Gb of sequence data and 117 million unique TCR beta sequences from about 180 million T cells were reported. On average, around 200,000 unique TCR beta nucleotide sequences were sequenced per donor among about 400 genotyped donors of the cohort, with roughly a sixth of those sequences being non-productive. Alongside the repertoire data, information on donor age, sex, ethnicity and CMV serostatus was compiled. Every repertoire in the discovery cohort had been generated on one and the same sequencing platform. A later genetic analysis used genome-wide SNP genotypes for about 65% of the 666 donors, treating that subset as a discovery cohort. Roughly 310 gigabases of sequencing data and 70 million to 100 million unique TCR sequences were included in an early release covering roughly 600 HLA-typed donors. An earlier analysis of approximately 640 of the donors applied high-throughput TCR beta sequencing to assess whether each TCR beta V gene segment acted as functional or pseudogenic. In addition to the first cohort of around 670 subjects, a separate validation cohort of 120 different subjects was used. To predict cytomegalovirus infection status, the study brought together high-throughput TCR immunosequencing, statistical association of individual TCRs with disease status, and machine learning. In the later analysis, no new phenotypic data were used to find candidate immune exposures; instead, reliance was placed on TCR beta sequences and their occurrence across donors. Because of strong linkage in the cohort, roughly five DR-DQ haplotypes were treated as single units for association and clustering. Typing coverage differed by locus: A, B, C, DRB1 and DQB1 were typed in about 629-630 donors, DQA1 in 500 to 550, DPA1 in nearly 610, and DPB1 in about 450. HLA typing covered class I and class II loci at four-digit resolution. The genetic ancestry cluster associated with self-reported Caucasian donors included 81% of the roughly 390 genotyped donors. The study profiled the T cell repertoires of approximately 700 subjects by immunosequencing and related them to cytomegalovirus serostatus. The study was designed to test whether signatures of past pathogen exposure could be identified by cataloging public T cell receptors. A later analysis re-analyzed previously published TCR beta repertoires from about 730 donors and added high-resolution HLA genotyping to study TCR occurrence patterns.

The cohort was made up of roughly 670 healthy bone marrow donors. Cohort members were all nominally healthy when sampled, although unrecorded immune exposures were likely present. The donor was CMV seronegative and belonged to the group of 380 or so seronegative cohort members. Every donor gave a peripheral blood sample, and the peripheral blood mononuclear cells from that sample were used for TCR beta sequencing. The Qiagen DNeasy Blood Extraction Kit was used to extract genomic DNA from the blood cell samples. The V and J ends are trimmed by 0 bases and 5 bases, leaving 13 bases between them. The CDR3 covers 15 residues, taking in both the cysteine and the phenylalanine. Only the CDR3 part of the read is kept: 45 bases, read in frame from the first base. The germline V gene gives CDR1 as SGHTA and CDR2 as FQGNSA. Receptors were amplified or captured by the immunoSEQ multiplex PCR assay. For the multiplex PCR, a mixture combining 60 forward primers for TCR Vbeta segments and 13 reverse primers for TCR Jbeta segments was used. The CDR3 region of rearranged TCR beta genes was amplified from genomic DNA by a multiplex PCR assay. Amplified TCR beta libraries were sequenced as 87-base-pair reads on the Illumina HiSeq System. The study's processing was this. Across the 670 or so repertoires, a later analysis counted some 81 million unique TCR beta chains, roughly 11 million of which were shared by at least two donors. Raw reads were error-corrected and collapsed into unique sequences with a nearest-neighbor algorithm that merged closely related sequences to remove PCR and sequencing errors. CDR3 sequences were aligned to IMGT reference sequences to assign V, D and J gene segments. For a sequence to be retained, a match of at least six nucleotides to both a V gene segment and a J gene segment was required. Rearrangements were called productive when the CDR3 lacked stop codons and stayed in frame with V and J; all others were non-productive. Following IMGT convention, CDR3 was defined as the stretch from the second conserved V-encoded cysteine to the conserved J-encoded phenylalanine. In an earlier analysis of roughly 580 of the donors, sequences lacking an unambiguous match to a single V gene segment were excluded. An earlier analysis of a few hundred of the donors classified V segments as functional when productive rearrangements were above 56.7% and as segregating when the standard deviation between donors was above 5%. To diagnose cytomegalovirus status from the catalog of TCR beta chain sequences, a statistical classification framework was built. A later analysis assigned V and J genes by comparing TCR nucleotide sequences with IMGT/GENE-DB human TR gene sequences. A later analysis assigned CDR3 sequences and most-parsimonious VDJ recombination scenarios with the TCRdist pipeline. In a later analysis, each TCR beta chain was defined by its CDR3 amino acid sequence together with its V-gene family, and reads lacking a unique V-gene family were excluded. A later analysis removed 592 highly shared, low-generation-probability nucleotide sequences to deal with suspected cross-contamination and a sequencing artifact. A later analysis calculated a clonal expansion index for each public chain from normalized within-repertoire ranks of inferred template counts. In a later analysis, generation probabilities were computed using a VDJ recombination model fitted to out-of-frame rearrangements, and the results were checked against IGoR. Hypergeometric tests were used in a later analysis to score TCR-TCR, TCR-HLA and TCR-CMV co-occurrence, with a repertoire-size bias correction applied to the TCR pairs. To estimate false discovery rates, a later analysis permuted the HLA or CMV assignments 20 times. In a later analysis, co-occurring TCRs were grouped with DBSCAN, and TCRdist sequence similarity was added when clustering was performed within HLA-allele-positive subsets. Co-occurrence clustering excluded repertoires with fewer than 30,000 or more than 120,000 public chains, plus five with anomalous nucleotide sharing. The immuneACCESS repertoire file appears here via TCRdb, limited to in-frame rearrangements. These files lack a portion of the clones; in checked studies, under half of the deficit traces to unresolved V genes, and the cause of the others is not known. D and trimming come from the DNA, and the V and J calls and clone size come from that table. The sample contains 95,000 to 100,000 clones, roughly 74% of them found a single time. The ten top clones hold 1.5% to 2% of the sample.

What the research found in general, with its limitations: In a later genetic analysis, a missense DCLRE1C variant was associated with V-gene and J-gene trimming of TCR beta chains, and the association was replicated in an independent cohort. Compared with equally common non-associated chains, HLA-associated TCR beta chains in a later analysis were more clonally expanded and had lower generation probabilities. When HLA alleles, especially DR and DQ, strongly co-occurred, attributing TCR associations to individual alleles was difficult. A further reported finding was that TCR beta sequences accurately predicted the HLA-A and HLA-B alleles for most subjects in the first cohort. The cohort was sequenced for TCR beta chains only, and without alpha or paired-chain data the features that could be detected were limited. Linkage disequilibrium might explain the correlated functional status among segregating V segments, but an unknown experimental factor could not be ruled out. In a later analysis, several top co-occurrence clusters were reported to appear linked to parvovirus B19, influenza, CMV and Epstein-Barr virus. The only immune exposure information available for the cohort was CMV serostatus. While some public TCRs were present in many individuals, most TCR sequences turned up only very rarely across donors. The earlier analysis of fewer than 750 of the donors excluded some 15 rarely observed V segments, including chromosome 9 orphons, because counts were too low. The presence/absence analyses assumed that sequencing depth was roughly uniform across donors, and that assumption may not be true. The classifier was reported to diagnose cytomegalovirus status with high specificity and sensitivity in both the original cohort and the validation cohort. In a later analysis, some 18,000 TCR beta sequences were associated with specific HLA alleles at a false discovery rate of 0.05. The sequencing pipeline was judged likely to have produced a cluster of highly shared sequence variants as a technical artifact. Because some donors lacked HLA typing at each locus, the association tests relied only on the typed subset. According to the authors, the approach could potentially be generalized to other disease states and immunological phenotypes. According to a later analysis, most CMV-associated TCR beta chains appeared to be HLA-restricted, and the HLA associations seemed to be driven largely by CMV exposure. In a later analysis, TCR association rates were found to vary across HLA loci, with the most associated TCRs seen for DRB1 alleles and the fewest for HLA-C alleles. Broadly in line with IMGT annotations, most TCR beta V segments showed up in productive rearrangements about 87% or about 30% of the time in an earlier analysis of several hundred of the donors. In vitro tests confirmed that three of the cytomegalovirus-associated TCR beta chains recognize cytomegalovirus antigens. A total of around 150 TCR beta chains were listed by the study as associated with cytomegalovirus. Some IMGT-functional V segments, including TRBV6-2 and TRBV6-3, could not be told apart with the 87-base-pair reads, so those segments were excluded. Compared with the 666-donor mean, donors in an Asian-associated ancestry cluster had fewer N-insertions in productive TCRs, according to a later genetic analysis.

The sequence links TRBV7-2 to TRBJ2-5; possibly the D gene is TRBD1, per 6 matching bases. The clonotype was recovered from a woman aged 40 to 55 in good health and CMV-seronegative. The source material was PBMCs. CDR3 sequence: CASSLASGAGETQYF. The base sequence is TGTGCCAGCAGCTTAGCGTCAGGGGCGGGTGAGACCCAGTACTTC.